This T cell receptor (beta chain) was identified during a study of cytomegalovirus exposure and HLA in healthy donors. The primer mix had 60 Vbeta and 13 Jbeta primers. Data came from immunoSEQ multiplex PCR; TCRdb stores just in-frame clones and leaves some out. The data contain some 200,000 clones, 60% to 85% of them seen just once; the ten biggest clones take up 15% to 19%. The table lists this clone with a count of one. The antigen remains undetermined. Study-level points and caveats: In a later analysis, parvovirus B19, influenza, CMV and Epstein-Barr virus appeared linked to several top co-occurrence clusters. CMV serostatus was the sole immune exposure data available.

The source is a man aged 40-50 years in good health and CMV-seronegative. The sample taken for sequencing was PBMCs.

CDR3 in amino acids: CASSSGQPWDIQYF. In DNA form, the CDR3 reads TGTGCCAGCAGCTCCGGACAGCCATGGGACATTCAGTACTTC. The chain uses TRBV7-3 and TRBJ2-4, with a possible D match to TRBD1 (6 bases). From germline, CDR1 is SGHTA and CDR2 FQGTGA. V lost 4 bases and J 8 bases, leaving 15 bases between the germline ends. The CDR3 extends over 14 amino acids.